The source of this TCR beta chain is a study of early T cells in non-severe SARS-CoV-2 infection. This clonotype was recorded at least ten times. Attachment of unique molecular identifiers was made to individual cDNA molecules. TCRdb passed the 5' RACE reads through MiXCR, listing each CDR3 protein once. The data contain approximately 77,000 distinct CDR3 sequences, roughly 5.3% of them seen just once; the ten biggest clones take up around 7.8%. After removal of 1 base from V and 5 bases from J, the junction contained 12 bases not matched to a gene. Germline CDR1 and CDR2: LNHNV and YYDKDF (reference sequence). The CDR3 consists of 18 residues.

The sequence came from an adult who was a healthcare worker with PCR-confirmed SARS-CoV-2 infection or an uninfected control (not recorded which). The sequences come from whole blood, collected at baseline. V is TRBV15 and J is TRBJ2-4; the match to TRBD2 covers 9 bases. This chain's CDR3 is CATSRGQTSGTWQNIQYF. The CDR3 coding sequence is TGTGCCACCAGCAGAGGACAGACTAGCGGTACCTGGCAAAACATTCAGTACTTC. The whole variable domain, filled in from reference TRBV15 and TRBJ2-4, reads DAMVIQNPRYQVTQFGKPVTLSCSQTLNHNVMYWYQQKSSQAPKLLFHYYDKDFNNEADTPDNFQSRRPNTSFCFLDIRSPGLGDTAMYLCATSRGQTSGTWQNIQYFGAGTRLSVL.